The 25 T cell receptor beta chains listed next were all sequenced from one sample in a study of T cell responses to AZD1222 COVID-19 vaccine. Clones were read by immunoSEQ multiplex PCR, and TCRdb kept only the in-frame ones, dropping some. The sample has more than 70,000 clones, over 85% seen once. The sequences come from peripheral blood, collected on day 0 of AZD1222 vaccination. The receptors were gathered from an adult in good health.

This chain links TRBV2 with TRBJ2-2; D remains unclear. CDR3 length equals 13 residues. Germline lookup yields CDR1 SNHLY and CDR2 FYNNEI. V lost 1 base, J lost 1 base, and 1 base lay in between. The DNA for the CDR3 is TGTGCCAGCAGTGAAGTGAACACCGGGGAGCTGTTTTTT. It yields the protein CASSEVNTGELFF.

This chain joins TRBV7-6 and TRBJ1-3; the D is unclear. The CDR3 totals 16 residues. Trimming removed 5 bases at V and 0 bases at J, with 14 bases between. Germline loops: CDR1 SGHVS, CDR2 FNYEAQ. The chain's CDR3 is CASSKARSRSGNTIYF. The CDR3 nucleotides read TGTGCCAGCAGCAAAGCACGGTCACGCTCTGGAAACACCATATATTTT.

This chain joins TRBV5-1 and TRBJ1-6; no definite D call. With 0 bases removed from V and 0 bases from J, the gap between germline ends came to 7 bases. The CDR3 extends over 16 amino acids. Germline CDR1 SGHRS, CDR2 YFSETQ. This CDR3 is CASSLEGSSYNSPLHF. The CDR3 DNA follows: TGCGCCAGCAGCTTGGAGGGCAGCTCCTATAATTCACCCCTCCACTTT. The full variable domain, with the rest looked up from reference TRBV5-1 and TRBJ1-6, is KAGVTQTPRYLIKTRGQQVTLSCSPISGHRSVSWYQQTPGQGLQFLFEYFSETQRNKGNFPGRFSGRQFSNSRSEMNVSTLELGDSALYLCASSLEGSSYNSPLHFGNGTRLTVT.

The chain links TRBV30 to TRBJ1-6; 7 bases line up with TRBD1. CDR3 length equals 20 residues. V gave up 2 bases and J gave up 0 bases; unmatched junction bases: 16. Germline CDR1 and CDR2: GTSNPN and SVGIG (reference sequence). The CDR3 coding sequence is TGTGCCTGGAGTAAGAGGGGTTGGGACAGTCGTAGCTCCTATAATTCACCCCTCCACTTT. Amino acid sequence: CAWSKRGWDSRSSYNSPLHF.

This chain connects TRBV3-1 (or the pseudogene TRBV3-2) to TRBJ2-5, with D unclear. V lost 1 base and J 1 base, leaving 13 bases between the germline ends. Germline V gene lookup returns CDR1 LGHDT and CDR2 YNNKEL (reference sequence). This CDR3 comprises 16 residues. The CDR3 coding sequence is TGTGCCAGCAGCCAAGGATCGGCTCTCCCCCAAGAGACCCAGTACTTC. This sequence encodes CASSQGSALPQETQYF.

V gene TRBV6-1 combines with J gene TRBJ1-5; TRBD1 is a possible D gene (6 bases). Trimming pared 1 base from V and 7 bases from J, leaving 11 bases between. CDR3 length equals 14 residues. The germline gives CDR1 MNHNS, CDR2 SASEGT. The CDR3 spells CASSEGNTGQPQHF. The CDR3 nucleotides read TGTGCCAGCAGTGAAGGGAACACAGGGCAGCCCCAGCATTTT.

The chain carries TRBV6-5 and TRBJ2-5; 8 bases fit TRBD1. Trimming at V came to 0 bases and at J to 5 bases, leaving 5 bases not matched to a gene. Germline V gene lookup returns CDR1 MNHEY and CDR2 SVGAGI. The CDR3 has 15 amino acids. The CDR3 coding sequence is TGTGCCAGCAGTTACTCCAGGGGGCTGGAGGAGACCCAGTACTTC. Amino acids: CASSYSRGLEETQYF.

As to this clone: Compared with germline, one end of the junction differs, possibly owing to a read error. The V call is TRBV11-2, the J call TRBJ1-2, with unresolved D. The CDR3 length is 14 residues. Germline assignment: CDR1 SGHAT and CDR2 FQNNGV. The CDR3 coding sequence is TGTGTCAGCACCCCGTTCGGGTTTGGGTATGGCTACACCTTC. It encodes CVSTPFGFGYGYTF.

The chain employs TRBV5-6 and TRBJ1-2; D might be TRBD1 (5 bases). The CDR3 consists of 16 residues. Germline CDR1 reads SGHDT; CDR2 reads YYEEEE. The ends were cut back, 3 bases at V and 5 bases at J, with 20 bases in the middle. The CDR3 reads CASSSDTGIGKYGYTF. The CDR3 region has the DNA TGTGCCAGCAGCTCTGACACAGGAATAGGGAAGTATGGCTACACCTTC.

The rearrangement links TRBV14 to TRBJ1-6; TRBD1 agrees at 9 bases. Per germline, CDR1 SGHDN and CDR2 FVKESK. The CDR3 loop spans 15 amino acids. Trimming cost V 3 bases and J 8 bases; bases outside gene matches: 5. The CDR3 reads CASSHSGTGHSPLHF. The CDR3 nucleotides read TGTGCCAGCAGCCACTCCGGGACAGGGCATTCACCCCTCCACTTT.

In its sample, this clone was seen once. The chain links TRBV29-1 to TRBJ1-1; TRBD1 agrees at 7 bases. The CDR3 is made up of 15 amino acids. After removal of 7 bases from V and 1 base from J, the junction contained 12 bases not matched to a gene. Germline loops: CDR1 SQVTM, CDR2 ANQGSEA. For the CDR3, the DNA is TGCAGCGCTGCAGGGGGGACCGTCGAGAACACTGAAGCTTTCTTT. Residues: CSAAGGTVENTEAFF.

J is TRBJ1-4 and V is TRBV7-2; a weak D match, TRBD1 (6 bases). Trimming removed 2 bases at V and 8 bases at J, with 12 bases between. The CDR3 is 14 amino acids. Germline assignment: CDR1 SGHTA and CDR2 FQGNSA. The CDR3 region is CASSLNRVDEKLFF. The CDR3 DNA reads TGTGCCAGCAGCTTAAACAGGGTTGACGAAAAACTGTTTTTT.

The chain joins TRBV13 to TRBJ1-1; the D is unclear. The CDR3 covers 15 residues. V lost 4 bases to trimming and J lost 4 bases, with 16 bases between them. Germline CDR1 and CDR2: PRHDT and FYEKMQ (reference sequence). The DNA of the CDR3 is TGTGCCAGCAGCTCCCCCTTCGGAGGGAGCACTGAAGCTTTCTTT. Protein: CASSSPFGGSTEAFF.

CDR3 sequence (DNA): TGTGCCAGCAGCTTGGTTCCTAGTTTGGGGTTAAACGAGCAGTACTTC. This gives the protein CASSLVPSLGLNEQYF. J is TRBJ2-7 and V is TRBV5-4; no definite D call. The germline CDR1 and CDR2 sequences are SGHNT and YYREEE (reference sequence). This CDR3 has 16 amino acids. V was cut by 0 bases and J by 5 bases, with 18 bases left in between. Full variable domain (rest looked up from reference TRBV5-4 and TRBJ2-7): ETGVTQSPTHLIKTRGQQVTLRCSSQSGHNTVSWYQQALGQGPQFIFQYYREEENGRGNFPPRFSGLQFPNYSSELNVNALELDDSALYLCASSLVPSLGLNEQYFGPGTRLTVT.

In its sample, this clone was seen once. The rearrangement links TRBV7-8 to TRBJ2-7; weak D call: TRBD1 (7 bases). Per the germline V gene, CDR1 is SGHVS and CDR2 is FQNEAQ. The CDR3 consists of 15 residues. V gave up 1 base and J gave up 6 bases, with 16 bases separating them. Written as DNA, the CDR3 is TGTGCCAGCAGCTTAGTGGCAGGGGGGAACAGCGAGCAGTACTTC. Translated: CASSLVAGGNSEQYF.

This clone was picked up one time. V usage is TRBV6-8 and J usage is TRBJ1-1; perhaps TRBD1 as D (5 bases). This CDR3 spans 13 amino acids. V was clipped by 10 bases and J by 3 bases, with 15 bases between them. Germline CDR1 reads MNHGY; CDR2 reads SAAAGT. DNA of the CDR3: TGTGCCAAGGACTCCGGGGGATACACTGAAGCTTTCTTT. Its translation: CAKDSGGYTEAFF.

The chain uses TRBV4-1 and TRBJ1-1; D gene uncertain. The germline V and J ends were trimmed by 1 base and 11 bases, with 8 bases remaining between them. The CDR3 is 11 residues long. Germline-derived CDR1 and CDR2 are MGHRA and YSYEKL. Here the CDR3 reads CASSQGPNAFF. As DNA, the CDR3 is TGCGCCAGCAGCCAAGGGCCAAACGCTTTCTTT.

This clone was counted once. The V and J genes are TRBV3-1 (or the pseudogene TRBV3-2) and TRBJ1-1, with TRBD1 as a possible D gene (6 bases). The CDR3 has 13 residues. V was shortened by 5 bases and J by 10 bases, with 17 bases between the two germline ends. Germline lookup yields CDR1 LGHDT and CDR2 YNNKEL (reference sequence). DNA of the CDR3: TGTGCCAGCAGCGATCCTACAGGGTTCGGAGCTTTCTTT. This codes for CASSDPTGFGAFF.

With regard to this clone: At the DNA level, this CDR3 is encoded by other sequences in the same sample as well. V is TRBV5-1 and J is TRBJ2-7; TRBD2 matches 9 bases. Trimming removed 3 bases from V and 0 bases from J; junction bases left unmatched: 4. CDR3 size: 15 residues. The germline V gene encodes CDR1 SGHRS and CDR2 YFSETQ. The CDR3 nucleotides read TGCGCCAGCAGCTCGACTAGCGGAAGCTCCTACGAGCAGTACTTC. Translation gives CASSSTSGSSYEQYF.

The V call is TRBV28, the J call TRBJ1-2, with TRBD1 matching 11 bases. CDR1 is MDHEN and CDR2 is SYDVKM in the germline V gene. The CDR3 has 15 residues. Unmatched junction bases numbered 8, after V lost 6 bases and J lost 5 bases. The CDR3 coding sequence is TGTGCCAGCAGGTCTCCGGGACAGGGGGTTTATGGCTACACCTTC. It encodes CASRSPGQGVYGYTF.

CDR3 amino acids: CASTFDRAGYTF. The CDR3 coding sequence is TGTGCCAGCACCTTCGACAGGGCTGGCTACACCTTC. The chain uses TRBV12-3 or TRBV12-4 and TRBJ1-2, with 7 bases lining up with TRBD1. The trim removed 7 bases at V and 7 bases at J, leaving 6 bases unmatched. The length of the CDR3 is 12 residues.

The gene calls are TRBV11-3 and TRBJ1-6; D is unclear. Per the germline V gene, CDR1 is SGHNT and CDR2 is YENEEA. V gave up 4 bases and J gave up 13 bases, with 14 bases separating them. This CDR3 contains 13 residues. The CDR3 DNA reads as TGTGCCAGCAGCTCCATAACGGCGGCGCCCCTCCACTTT. Translation gives CASSSITAAPLHF. The whole variable domain, filled in from reference TRBV11-3 and TRBJ1-6, reads EAGVVQSPRYKIIEKKQPVAFWCNPISGHNTLYWYLQNLGQGPELLIRYENEEAVDDSQLPKDRFSAERLKGVDSTLKIQPAELGDSAVYLCASSSITAAPLHFGNGTRLTVT.

The rearrangement links TRBV29-1 to TRBJ2-3, with D perhaps matching TRBD1 or TRBD2 (5 bases each). V lost 7 bases, J lost 3 bases, and 17 bases lay in between. Looked up from germline, CDR1 is SQVTM and CDR2 is ANQGSEA. There are 14 residues in the CDR3. Here the CDR3 DNA reads TGCAGCGATGCCGGGACCCAAGGGACAGATACGCAGTATTTT. Protein sequence: CSDAGTQGTDTQYF.

V usage is TRBV7-8 and J usage is TRBJ2-5; 8 nucleotides match TRBD2. The CDR3 length is 14 residues. Germline assignment: CDR1 SGHVS and CDR2 FQNEAQ. The J segment lost 0 bases and the V segment lost 8 bases, leaving 5 bases of the junction unmatched. CDR3 bases: TGTGCCAGCTTGGAGCGGGAGTACCAAGAGACCCAGTACTTC. Translation gives CASLEREYQETQYF. Full variable domain (remainder filled in from reference TRBV7-8 and TRBJ2-5): GAGVSQSPRYKVAKRGQDVALRCDPISGHVSLFWYQQALGQGPEFLTYFQNEAQLDKSGLPSDRFFAERPEGSVSTLKIQRTQQEDSAVYLCASLEREYQETQYFGPGTRLLVL.

The chain joins TRBV30 to TRBJ1-3; no clear D. The CDR3 loop spans 13 amino acids. In germline, CDR1 is GTSNPN, CDR2 SVGIG (reference sequence). Deletions cut 3 bases from V and 3 bases from J, with 9 bases between. CDR3 loop: CAWSPDIGNTIYF. The CDR3 bases are TGTGCCTGGAGCCCTGATATTGGAAACACCATATATTTT.